This T cell receptor beta chain is drawn from a study of cytomegalovirus exposure and HLA in healthy donors. The PCR was carried out with 60 Vbeta primers and 13 Jbeta primers. TCRdb's table, derived via immunoSEQ multiplex PCR, lists solely in-frame clones and lacks some. The data contain about 170,000 clones, approximately 80% of them singletons. The CDR3 is 15 amino acids. V lost 4 bases and J lost 7; bases outside the gene matches: 10. Germline V gives CDR1 MNHEY, CDR2 SMNVEV (reference sequence). On this clone: Its antigen is still unknown.

Overall study findings and caveats: Whilst most TCR sequences proved rare, a subset of public TCRs occurred across many donors.

V gene TRBV27 combines with J gene TRBJ2-7; TRBD1 aligns across 10 bases. Sequenced material: PBMCs. The receptor was isolated from a young man in good health and CMV-seropositive. The CDR3 sequence: CASSSGTGALWEQYF. The CDR3, as DNA: TGTGCCAGCAGTTCCGGGACAGGGGCCCTCTGGGAGCAGTACTTC.